This TCR beta chain came from a study of blood T cell repertoires in COVID-19. Study in general: Collection of acute and convalescent COVID-19 samples took place in the United States, Italy and Spain. In each case, the material was cDNA or gDNA derived from T cells, B-cell-depleted T cells, or PBMCs.

As handled by the study authors: How many nucleated cells were present was estimated from reference gene primer amplification. This table comes from immunoSEQ multiplex PCR, and its TCRdb copy is limited to in-frame clones, with some not included. V, J and clone size are taken as reported in that table, and D and trimming were inferred from the DNA itself. The top ten clones hold under 5% of a sample with around 130,000 clones, about 84% of them seen once. The receptor was isolated from a man aged 60-69 years with acute or convalescent COVID-19. The specimen sequenced was peripheral blood.

The DNA for the CDR3 is TGTGCCAGCAGTTTAGGGACTAGCGGGAGTCGCGAGACCCAGTACTTC. This sequence encodes CASSLGTSGSRETQYF. This sequence joins TRBV6-5 and TRBJ2-5; 14 bases are shared with TRBD2. Germline CDR1 is MNHEY and CDR2 is SVGAGI. This CDR3 has 16 amino acids. The V and J ends lost 4 bases and 5 bases, in that order; junction bases with no gene match: 6.